The clone carrying this TCR beta chain was observed a single time. This sample stems from a study of CD4+ T cells in melanoma. From germline, CDR1 is LNHNV and CDR2 YYDKDF (reference sequence). This CDR3 has 16 amino acids. V was trimmed by 0 bases and J by 1 base, leaving 7 bases between them. Some clones are missing from TCRdb's copy, which holds only in-frame ones; the method was immunoSEQ multiplex PCR. The sample carries approximately 110,000 clones, around 93% recorded once. This rearrangement joins TRBV15 to TRBJ1-6; no firm D call. The sample taken for sequencing was peripheral blood. The clonotype comes from a human donor with melanoma. CDR3 amino acids: CATSRDRGSYNSPLHF. The CDR3 DNA is TGTGCCACCAGCAGAGATCGGGGTTCCTATAATTCACCCCTCCACTTT.